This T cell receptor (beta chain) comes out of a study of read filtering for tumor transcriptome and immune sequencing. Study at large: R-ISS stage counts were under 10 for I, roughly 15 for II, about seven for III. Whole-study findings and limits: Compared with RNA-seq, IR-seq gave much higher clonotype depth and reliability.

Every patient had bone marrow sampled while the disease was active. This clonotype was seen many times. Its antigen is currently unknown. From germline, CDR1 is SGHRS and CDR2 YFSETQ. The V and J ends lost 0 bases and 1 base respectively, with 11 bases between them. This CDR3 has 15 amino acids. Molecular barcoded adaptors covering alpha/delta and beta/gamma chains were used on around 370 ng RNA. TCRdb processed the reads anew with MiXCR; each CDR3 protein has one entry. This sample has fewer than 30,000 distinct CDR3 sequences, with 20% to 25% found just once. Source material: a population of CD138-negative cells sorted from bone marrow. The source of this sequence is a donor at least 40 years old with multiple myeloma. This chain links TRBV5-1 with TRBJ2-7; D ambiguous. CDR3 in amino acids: CASSLGLMTSYEQYF. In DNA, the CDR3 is TGCGCCAGCAGCTTGGGTCTTATGACTTCCTACGAGCAGTACTTC.